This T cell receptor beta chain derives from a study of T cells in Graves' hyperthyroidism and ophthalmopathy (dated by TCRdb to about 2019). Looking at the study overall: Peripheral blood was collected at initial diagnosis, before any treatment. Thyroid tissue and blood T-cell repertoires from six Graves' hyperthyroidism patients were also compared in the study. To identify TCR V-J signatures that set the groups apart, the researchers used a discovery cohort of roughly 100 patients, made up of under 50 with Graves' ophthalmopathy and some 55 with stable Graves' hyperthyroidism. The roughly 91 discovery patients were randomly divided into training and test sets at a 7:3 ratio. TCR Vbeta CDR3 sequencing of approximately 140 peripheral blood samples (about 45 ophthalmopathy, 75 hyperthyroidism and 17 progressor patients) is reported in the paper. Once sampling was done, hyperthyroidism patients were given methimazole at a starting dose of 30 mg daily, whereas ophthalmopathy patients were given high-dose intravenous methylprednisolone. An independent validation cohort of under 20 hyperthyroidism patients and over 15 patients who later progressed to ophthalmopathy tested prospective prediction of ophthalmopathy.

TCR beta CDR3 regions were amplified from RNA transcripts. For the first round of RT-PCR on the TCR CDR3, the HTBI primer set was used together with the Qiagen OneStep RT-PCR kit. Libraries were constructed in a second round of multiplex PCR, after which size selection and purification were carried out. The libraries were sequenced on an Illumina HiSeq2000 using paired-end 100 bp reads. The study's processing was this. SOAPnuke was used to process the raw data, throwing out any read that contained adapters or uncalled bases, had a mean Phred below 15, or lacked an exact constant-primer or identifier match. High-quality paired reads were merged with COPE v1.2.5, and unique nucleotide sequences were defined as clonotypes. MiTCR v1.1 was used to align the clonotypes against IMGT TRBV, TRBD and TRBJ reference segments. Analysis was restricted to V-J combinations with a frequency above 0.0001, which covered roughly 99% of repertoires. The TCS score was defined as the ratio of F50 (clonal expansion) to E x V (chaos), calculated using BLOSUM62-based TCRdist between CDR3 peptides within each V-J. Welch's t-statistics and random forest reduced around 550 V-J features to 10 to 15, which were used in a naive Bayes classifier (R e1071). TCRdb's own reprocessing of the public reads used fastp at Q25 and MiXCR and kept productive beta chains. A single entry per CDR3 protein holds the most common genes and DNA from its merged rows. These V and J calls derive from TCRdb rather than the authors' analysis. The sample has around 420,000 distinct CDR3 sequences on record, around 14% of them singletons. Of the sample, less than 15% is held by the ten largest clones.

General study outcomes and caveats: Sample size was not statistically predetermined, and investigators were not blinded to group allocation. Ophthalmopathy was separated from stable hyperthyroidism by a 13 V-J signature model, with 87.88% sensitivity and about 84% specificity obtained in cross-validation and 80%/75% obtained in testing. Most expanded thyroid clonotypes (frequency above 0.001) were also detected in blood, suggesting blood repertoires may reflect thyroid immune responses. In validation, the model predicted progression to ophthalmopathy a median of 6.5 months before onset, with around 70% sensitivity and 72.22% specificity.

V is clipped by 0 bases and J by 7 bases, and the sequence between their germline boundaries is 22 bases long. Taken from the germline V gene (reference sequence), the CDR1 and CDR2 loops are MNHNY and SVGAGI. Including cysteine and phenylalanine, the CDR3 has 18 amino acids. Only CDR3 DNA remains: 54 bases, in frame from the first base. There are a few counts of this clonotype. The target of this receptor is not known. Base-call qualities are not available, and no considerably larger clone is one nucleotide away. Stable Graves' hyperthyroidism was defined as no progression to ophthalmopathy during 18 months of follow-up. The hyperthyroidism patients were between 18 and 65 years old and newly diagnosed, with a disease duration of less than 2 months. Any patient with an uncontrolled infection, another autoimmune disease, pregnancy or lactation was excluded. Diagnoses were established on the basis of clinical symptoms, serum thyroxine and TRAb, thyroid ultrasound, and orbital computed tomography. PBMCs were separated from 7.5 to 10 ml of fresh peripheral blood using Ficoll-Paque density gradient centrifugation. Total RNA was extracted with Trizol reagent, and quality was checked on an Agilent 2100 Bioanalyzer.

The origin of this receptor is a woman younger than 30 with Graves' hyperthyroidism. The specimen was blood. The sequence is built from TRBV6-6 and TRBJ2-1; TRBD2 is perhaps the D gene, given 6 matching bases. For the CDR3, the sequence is CASSYSGGSGHLGNEQFF. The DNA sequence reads TGTGCCAGCAGTTACTCTGGTGGTAGCGGCCATTTAGGGAATGAGCAGTTCTTC.